This TCR beta chain is from a study of CD4+ T cells in melanoma. Profiling relied on immunoSEQ multiplex PCR, and the TCRdb table lists in-frame clones only, not all of them. The repertoire includes fewer than 55,000 clones, 85% to 90% of them detected once, and about 12% sits in the top ten. Note on this clone: Its specificity is not known.

The CDR3 length is 17 residues. Study results and caveats: In melanoma, neoantigen-specific CD4+ T cells reportedly differed in differentiation state. CD8+ T cell, macrophage and B cell function reportedly correlated with neoantigen-specific CD4+ T cells.

The specimen sequenced was peripheral blood. The chain couples TRBV12-2 to TRBJ1-3. TRBV12-2 is shown as a pseudogene. This receptor was identified in a human donor with melanoma. Here the CDR3 DNA reads TGTGCAAGTCGCTTAGCTCTCGGACGGACCTCTGGAAACACCATATATTTT. Protein sequence: CASRLALGRTSGNTIYF.